This T cell receptor beta chain was sequenced in a study of T cells in Graves' hyperthyroidism and ophthalmopathy. TCR beta CDR3 regions were amplified from RNA. The study used the HTBI primer set for a first-round RT-PCR of the TCR CDR3. One entry per CDR3 protein, called by TCRdb with MiXCR from the multiplex PCR reads. The sample shows 400,000 or so distinct CDR3 sequences, roughly 15% of them seen only once. Study-wide points: Ophthalmopathy and stable hyperthyroidism were told apart by a 13 V-J model.

In this sample, this clonotype turned up many times. Its specificity is not known. A patient was excluded if there was uncontrolled infection, other autoimmune disease, pregnancy or lactation. The V gene lost 1 base and the J gene lost 4 bases, with 7 bases spanning the gap. The CDR3 has 13 residues. Germline CDR1 SGHNT, CDR2 YENEEA. The receptor was isolated from a woman in her sixties or seventies with Graves' ophthalmopathy. The sequencing input was blood. The J gene is TRBJ1-1, the V gene TRBV11-3; no definite D call. CDR3 region: CASSLGRTTEAFF. CDR3 bases: TGTGCCAGCAGCTTAGGCAGGACCACTGAAGCTTTCTTT.